This T cell receptor beta chain emerged from a study of human T cells and chemical hapten exposure. Study-wide background: Minor pooled library volume differences mainly drove per-sample TCR yield variation.

The authors extracted total RNA from unfractionated whole blood. V gave up 1 base and J gave up 5 bases, with 2 bases separating them. Germline V gene sequence: CDR1 SEHNR, CDR2 FQNEAQ (reference sequence). This CDR3 has 11 residues. This clonotype was found many times. The library put unique molecular identifiers onto individual cDNA molecules. One entry per CDR3 protein results from TCRdb running MiXCR on the reads. This repertoire shows around 120,000 distinct CDR3 sequences, around 9% found once; its top ten account for about 1.4%. The chain couples TRBV7-9 to TRBJ1-1; D gene unclear. This receptor was identified in a human donor in good health. Some clones in this sample may be carry-over from other donors' samples. Sequencing was performed on whole blood. CDR3 DNA sequence: TGTGCCAGCAGCTTAGAAACTGAAGCTTTCTTT. This sequence encodes CASSLETEAFF.